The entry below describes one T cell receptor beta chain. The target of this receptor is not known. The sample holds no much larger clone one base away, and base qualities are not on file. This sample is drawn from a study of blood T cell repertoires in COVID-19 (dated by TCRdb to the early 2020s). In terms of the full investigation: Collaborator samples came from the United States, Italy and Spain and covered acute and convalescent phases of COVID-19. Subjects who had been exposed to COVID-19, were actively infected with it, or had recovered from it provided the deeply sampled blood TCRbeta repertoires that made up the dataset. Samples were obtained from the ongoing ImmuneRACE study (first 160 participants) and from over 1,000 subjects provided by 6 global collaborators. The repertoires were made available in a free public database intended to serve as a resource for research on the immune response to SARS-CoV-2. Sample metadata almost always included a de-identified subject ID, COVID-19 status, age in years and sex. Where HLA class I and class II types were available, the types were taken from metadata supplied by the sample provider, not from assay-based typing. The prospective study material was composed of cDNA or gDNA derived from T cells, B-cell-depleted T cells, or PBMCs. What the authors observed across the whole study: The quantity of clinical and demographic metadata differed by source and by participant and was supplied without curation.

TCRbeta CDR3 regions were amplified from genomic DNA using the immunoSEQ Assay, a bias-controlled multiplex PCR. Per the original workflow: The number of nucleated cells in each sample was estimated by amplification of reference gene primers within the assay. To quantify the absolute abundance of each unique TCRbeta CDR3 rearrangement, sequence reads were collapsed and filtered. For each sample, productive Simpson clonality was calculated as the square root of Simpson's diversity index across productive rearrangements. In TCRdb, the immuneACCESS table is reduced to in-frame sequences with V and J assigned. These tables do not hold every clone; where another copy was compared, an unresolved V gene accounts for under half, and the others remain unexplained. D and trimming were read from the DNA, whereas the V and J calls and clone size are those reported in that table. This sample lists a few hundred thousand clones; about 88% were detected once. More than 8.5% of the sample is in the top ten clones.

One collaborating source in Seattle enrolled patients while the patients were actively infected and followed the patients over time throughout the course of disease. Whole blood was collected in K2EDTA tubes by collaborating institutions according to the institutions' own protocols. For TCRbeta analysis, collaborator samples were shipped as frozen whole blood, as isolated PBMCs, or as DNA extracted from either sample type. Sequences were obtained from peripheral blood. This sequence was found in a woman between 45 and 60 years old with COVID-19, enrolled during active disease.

The CDR3 protein sequence reads: CASSFARGQGKRGYTF. The sequence in DNA is TGTGCCAGCAGTTTTGCCCGGGGACAGGGGAAGAGGGGCTACACCTTC. In this chain, TRBV28 is recombined with TRBJ1-2; 10 central nucleotides agree with TRBD1. The CDR3 has 16 amino acids, counting the end cysteine and phenylalanine. Only CDR3 DNA remains: 48 bases, in frame from the first base. CDR1 and CDR2 were assigned from the germline V gene as MDHEN and SYDVKM. From V the trimming removes 3 bases and from J it removes 8 bases, while the gene matches leave 12 bases of the junction unaccounted for.